These T cell receptor beta chains were read from a single sample in a study of OX40 agonist ivuxolimab in advanced cancers. Sequencing was performed with immunoSEQ multiplex PCR; in TCRdb, only in-frame clones are kept and a portion is missing. The profile shows roughly 80,000 clones, about 90% of them singletons. Sample: CD4+ or CD8+ T cells sorted from blood, taken in a trial of the OX40 agonist ivuxolimab. All receptors derive from an adult with an advanced solid tumor such as melanoma, head and neck, liver or kidney cancer. Both conserved end residues are part of each CDR3. A D gene is named only where the DNA matches it firmly. For some rows the clone size is stated as once, few or many, or as a class when expanded; others skip it.

v_gene	abundance	d_gene	j_gene	CDR3nt	CDR3aa
TRBV6-1	-	TRBD1	TRBJ1-4	TGTGCCAGCAGACCGACAGGGGGGGGTGAAAAACTGTTTTTT	CASRPTGGGEKLFF
TRBV25-1	-	-	TRBJ2-5	TGTGCCAGCAGTGAATGGGGTGGAGAGACCCAGTACTTC	CASSEWGGETQYF
TRBV7-2	-	-	TRBJ2-3	TGTGCCAGCAGCTTCGATGGCCTTGTGGGAGATACGCAGTATTTT	CASSFDGLVGDTQYF
TRBV9	-	TRBD2	TRBJ2-3	TGTGCCAGCACCTCCGGGACTACGCGCACAGATACGCAGTATTTT	CASTSGTTRTDTQYF
TRBV9	once	TRBD2	TRBJ2-7	TGTGCCAGCAGCCGACTAGCGGGCAGCTCCTACGAGCAGTACTTC	CASSRLAGSSYEQYF
TRBV7-2	-	TRBD1	TRBJ1-2	TGTGCCAGCAGCCAAGACAGGGGGAAGAACTATGGCTACACCTTC	CASSQDRGKNYGYTF
TRBV27	once	-	TRBJ2-2	TGTGCCAGCAGCCGAAAGCCCCAGGGGAGGGACACCGGGGAGCTGTTTTTT	CASSRKPQGRDTGELFF
TRBV7-2	-	-	TRBJ2-1	TGTGCCAGCAGGCCAGCGGTTTCCTACAATGAGCAGTTCTTC	CASRPAVSYNEQFF
TRBV5-1	-	TRBD2	TRBJ2-1	TGCGCCAGCAGCGGGGGGGTGTTCACCTACAATGAGCAGTTCTTC	CASSGGVFTYNEQFF
TRBV7-6	-	-	TRBJ2-5	TGTGCCAGCAGCTTACTCCAAGAGACCCAGTACTTC	CASSLLQETQYF
TRBV30	-	-	TRBJ1-2	TGTGCCTGGAGTGCCGACACCCCGAGGATCTATGGCTACACCTTC	CAWSADTPRIYGYTF
TRBV7-2	few	TRBD1	TRBJ2-5	TGTGCCAGCAGCAGGGGACAGCTTATGGAGACCCAGTACTTC	CASSRGQLMETQYF
TRBV19	-	TRBD2	TRBJ2-5	TGTGCCAGTAGTCGGACTAGCGGGGGTGGAGAGACCCAGTACTTC	CASSRTSGGGETQYF
TRBV18	-	TRBD2	TRBJ2-3	TGTGCCAGCTCACCAATCGAAGCGGGGGGCACAGATACGCAGTATTTT	CASSPIEAGGTDTQYF
TRBV30	-	TRBD1	TRBJ1-1	TGTGCCTGGGCATTCAGGGGGTTAAACACTGAAGCTTTCTTT	CAWAFRGLNTEAFF
TRBV10-3	-	-	TRBJ1-1	TGTGCCATCAGTGAGTCGAGAAACACTGAAGCTTTCTTT	CAISESRNTEAFF
TRBV7-2	-	-	TRBJ1-5	TGTGCCAGCAGCCCCTGGAGGGGTCAGCCCCAGCATTTT	CASSPWRGQPQHF
TRBV19	-	-	TRBJ2-7	TGTGCCAGTAGTATTTATCCGAGCTCCTACGAGCAGTACTTC	CASSIYPSSYEQYF
TRBV7-2	few	-	TRBJ2-6	TGTGCCAGCAGCTTAGGCCAGGGGAGCTCTGGGGCCAACGTCCTGACTTTC	CASSLGQGSSGANVLTF
TRBV7-2	-	TRBD2	TRBJ2-1	TGTGCCAGCAGCCAGACTAGCGGGAGTTACAATGAGCAGTTCTTC	CASSQTSGSYNEQFF
TRBV10-3	-	-	TRBJ2-7	TGTGCCACGGGACGAACCGACCAAGCCTACGAGCAGTACTTC	CATGRTDQAYEQYF
TRBV6-5	-	TRBD1	TRBJ1-2	TGTGCCAGCAGGGACCCAGGGGGAACTGGCTACACCTTC	CASRDPGGTGYTF
TRBV7-2	-	TRBD1	TRBJ1-3	TGTGCCAGCAGCTTAGTGGCAGGGGGCAATGGAAACACCATATATTTT	CASSLVAGGNGNTIYF
TRBV6-5	-	TRBD2	TRBJ2-7	TGTGCCAGCAGTTCTCCAAGCGGGAACTCCTACGAGCAGTACTTC	CASSSPSGNSYEQYF
TRBV5-4	-	-	TRBJ2-3	TGTGCCAGCAGCTTGGTGGATACAGATACGCAGTATTTT	CASSLVDTDTQYF
TRBV14	-	-	TRBJ2-3	TGTGCCAGCAGCGAACGGCTTAGCACAGATACGCAGTATTTT	CASSERLSTDTQYF
TRBV7-2	few	-	TRBJ1-2	TGTGCCAGCAGCTTAGTGGAGGGTTGGAGCTATGGCTACACCTTC	CASSLVEGWSYGYTF
TRBV9	-	TRBD1	TRBJ1-1	TGTGCCAGCAGCTCCCGGACAGGAGTGAACACTGAAGCTTTCTTT	CASSSRTGVNTEAFF
TRBV7-9	-	-	TRBJ2-5	TGTGCCAGCAGTCGGGATGCGGAGACCCAGTACTTC	CASSRDAETQYF
TRBV2	-	TRBD1	TRBJ2-5	TGTGCCAGCGGGCCAACAGGGGGTGAGACCCAGTACTTC	CASGPTGGETQYF
TRBV11-3	-	-	TRBJ1-3	TGTGCCAGCAGCCCCCGTGGACGGAGCTCTGGAAACACCATATATTTT	CASSPRGRSSGNTIYF
TRBV4-2	-	-	TRBJ2-7	TGTGCCAGCAGCCAACTAGGGACCTACGAGCAGTACTTC	CASSQLGTYEQYF
TRBV5-1	-	-	TRBJ1-5	TGCGCCAACCGATTAAGGGTGTTGGGCAATCAGCCCCAGCATTTT	CANRLRVLGNQPQHF
TRBV5-1	-	-	TRBJ2-1	TGCGCCAGCAGAGTATTGTGGGATTGGAATGAGCAGTTCTTC	CASRVLWDWNEQFF
TRBV28	-	TRBD1	TRBJ2-7	TGTGCCAGCAGGGACCAGGGGGACCCCTCCTACGAGCAGTACTTC	CASRDQGDPSYEQYF
TRBV5-8	once	-	TRBJ1-2	TGTGCCAGCAGCTTGGGGCTGACACTTAGTAGATACACCTTC	CASSLGLTLSRYTF
TRBV5-1	-	-	TRBJ1-1	TGCGCCAGCAGCCCAGGGACCCAAATCGGCACTGAAGCTTTCTTT	CASSPGTQIGTEAFF
TRBV19	-	TRBD1	TRBJ1-5	TGTGCCAGTAGTATCGGATGGGGACAGGGCATCAATCAGCCCCAGCATTTT	CASSIGWGQGINQPQHF
TRBV10-3	-	-	TRBJ2-1	TGTGCCATCAGAGACTCTCATGACGGGGGCAATGAGCAGTTCTTC	CAIRDSHDGGNEQFF
TRBV5-4	once	-	TRBJ2-5	TGTGCCAGCAACCGTCTCGGGGGCGGCTTAGGAGAGACCCAGTACTTC	CASNRLGGGLGETQYF
TRBV2	few	-	TRBJ1-5	TGTGCCAGCAGTGTGGGGACACCTAATCAGCCCCAGCATTTT	CASSVGTPNQPQHF
TRBV5-1	-	TRBD1	TRBJ1-2	TGCGCCAGCAGCCCGGGACAGGGTGTGGATGGCTACACCTTC	CASSPGQGVDGYTF
TRBV11-2	-	TRBD1	TRBJ2-7	TGTGCCAGCAGCCTAGGGGGCAGGGTGGGTGAGCAGTACTTC	CASSLGGRVGEQYF
TRBV7-6	once	-	TRBJ2-2	TGTGCCAGCAGCCTTAAACAGGGTTATGTTGGGGAGCTGTTTTTT	CASSLKQGYVGELFF
TRBV10-2	-	-	TRBJ1-3	TGCGCCAGCAGCGGGGCAGGGGCCGTCTCTGGAAACACCATATATTTT	CASSGAGAVSGNTIYF
TRBV6-6	-	-	TRBJ2-7	TGTGCCAGCAGTTACGGTAGAGATGACTACGAGCAGTACTTC	CASSYGRDDYEQYF
TRBV10-3	once	-	TRBJ2-5	TGTGCCATCAGTCCCCTAGTGGGAGAGACCCAGTACTTC	CAISPLVGETQYF
TRBV6-1	-	-	TRBJ2-3	TGTGCCAGCAGTGTTGGAGGGAGAGGGTGGGGCACAGATACGCAGTATTTT	CASSVGGRGWGTDTQYF
TRBV11-2	-	-	TRBJ1-1	TGTGCCAGCAGCCCCGACGCGAACACTGAAGCTTTCTTT	CASSPDANTEAFF
TRBV15	-	TRBD2	TRBJ2-7	TGTGCCACCAGCAGGGCTACTAGCGGGAGGTCCAACGAGCAGTACTTC	CATSRATSGRSNEQYF
TRBV6-1	-	-	TRBJ2-3	TGTGCCAGCGCGGGACAATTGGGGACAGATACGCAGTATTTT	CASAGQLGTDTQYF
TRBV19	once	-	TRBJ2-1	TGTGCCAGTAGTATTCTCCTCCCGGGACCGATGGATGAGCAGTTCTTC	CASSILLPGPMDEQFF
TRBV11-2	-	-	TRBJ1-2	TGTGCCAGCAGCTTAGGAGCAGCGTTTGATGGCTACACCTTC	CASSLGAAFDGYTF
TRBV4-1	-	-	TRBJ2-3	TGCGCCAGCAGCCAAGATCAGGCGACGGGACACCTCACAGATACGCAGTATTTT	CASSQDQATGHLTDTQYF
TRBV18	-	-	TRBJ2-3	TGTGCCAGCTCACCACCGGGGGCCAGGGTCACAGATACGCAGTATTTT	CASSPPGARVTDTQYF
TRBV18	-	-	TRBJ2-3	TGTGCCAGCTCATCAATAACGGCGACAGATACGCAGTATTTT	CASSSITATDTQYF
TRBV4-1	-	-	TRBJ1-1	TGCGCCAGCAGCCAAAACAGGGTCAACACTGAAGCTTTCTTT	CASSQNRVNTEAFF